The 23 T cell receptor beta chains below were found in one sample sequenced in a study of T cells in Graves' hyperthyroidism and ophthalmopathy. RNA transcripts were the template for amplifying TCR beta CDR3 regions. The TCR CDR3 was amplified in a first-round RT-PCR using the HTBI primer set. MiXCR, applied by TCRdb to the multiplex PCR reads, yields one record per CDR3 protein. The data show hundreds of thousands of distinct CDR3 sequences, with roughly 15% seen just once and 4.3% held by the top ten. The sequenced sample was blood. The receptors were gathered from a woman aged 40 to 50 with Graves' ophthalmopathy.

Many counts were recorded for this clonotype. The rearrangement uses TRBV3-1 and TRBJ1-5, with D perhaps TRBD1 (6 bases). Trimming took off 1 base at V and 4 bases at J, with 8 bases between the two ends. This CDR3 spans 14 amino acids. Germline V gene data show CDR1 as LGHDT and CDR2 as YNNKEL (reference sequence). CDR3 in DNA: TGTGCCAGCAGCCAAGGGGGGCCGAATCAGCCCCAGCATTTT. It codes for CASSQGGPNQPQHF.

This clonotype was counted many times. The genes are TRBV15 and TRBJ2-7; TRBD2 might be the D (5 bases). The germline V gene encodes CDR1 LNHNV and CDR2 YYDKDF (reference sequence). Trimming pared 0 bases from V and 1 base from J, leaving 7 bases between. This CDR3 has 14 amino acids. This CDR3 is CATSRERGSYEQYF. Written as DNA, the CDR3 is TGTGCCACCAGCAGAGAACGGGGATCCTACGAGCAGTACTTC.

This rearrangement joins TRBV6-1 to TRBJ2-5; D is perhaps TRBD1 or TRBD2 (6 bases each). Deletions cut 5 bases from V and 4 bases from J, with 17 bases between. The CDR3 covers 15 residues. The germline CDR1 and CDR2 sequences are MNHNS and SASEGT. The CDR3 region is CASSPIKGGGETQYF. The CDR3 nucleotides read TGTGCCAGCAGTCCCATCAAGGGGGGAGGAGAGACCCAGTACTTC.

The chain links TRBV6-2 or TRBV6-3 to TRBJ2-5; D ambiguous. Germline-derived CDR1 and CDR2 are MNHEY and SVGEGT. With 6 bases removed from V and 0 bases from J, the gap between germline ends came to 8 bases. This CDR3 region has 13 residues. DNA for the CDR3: TGTGCCAGCAGGCCAGGCAACCAAGAGACCCAGTACTTC. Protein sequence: CASRPGNQETQYF.

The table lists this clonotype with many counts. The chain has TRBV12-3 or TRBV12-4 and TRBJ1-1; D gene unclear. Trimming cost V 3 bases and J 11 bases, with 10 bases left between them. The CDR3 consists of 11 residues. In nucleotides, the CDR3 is TGTGCCAGCAGTTTGGAAGCTCGGGCTTTCTTT. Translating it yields CASSLEARAFF.

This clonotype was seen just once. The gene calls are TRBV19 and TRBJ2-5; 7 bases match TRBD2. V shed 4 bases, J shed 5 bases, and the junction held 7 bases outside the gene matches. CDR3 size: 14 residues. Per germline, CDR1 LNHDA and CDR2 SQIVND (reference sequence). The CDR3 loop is CASSSGGSVETQYF. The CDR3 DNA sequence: TGTGCCAGTAGTAGTGGCGGGAGCGTCGAGACCCAGTACTTC.

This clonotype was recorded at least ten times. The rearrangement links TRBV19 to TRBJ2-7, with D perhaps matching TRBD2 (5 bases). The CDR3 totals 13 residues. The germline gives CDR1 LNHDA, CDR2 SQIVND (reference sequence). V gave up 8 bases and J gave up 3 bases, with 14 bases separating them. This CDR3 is CASAEDPLYEQYF. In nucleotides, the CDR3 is TGTGCCAGTGCGGAGGACCCGCTCTACGAGCAGTACTTC.

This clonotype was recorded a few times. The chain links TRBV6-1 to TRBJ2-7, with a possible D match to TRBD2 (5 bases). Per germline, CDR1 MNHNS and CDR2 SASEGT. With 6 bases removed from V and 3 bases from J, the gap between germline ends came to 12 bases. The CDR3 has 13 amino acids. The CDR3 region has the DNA TGTGCCAGCAGCGGACGGACTGGCTACGAGCAGTACTTC. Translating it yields CASSGRTGYEQYF.

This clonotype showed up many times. In DNA, the CDR3 is TGTGCCAGTAGTACGACAGGTGGGATTACCTACGAGCAGTACTTC. This sequence encodes CASSTTGGITYEQYF. The J gene is TRBJ2-7, the V gene TRBV19; tentatively, D is TRBD1 (6 bases). The CDR3 contains 15 residues. Germline assignment: CDR1 LNHDA and CDR2 SQIVND (reference sequence). V was cut by 4 bases and J by 2 bases, with 15 bases left in between. Based on the CDR3 plus reference TRBV19 and TRBJ2-7, the full variable domain is DGGITQSPKYLFRKEGQNVTLSCEQNLNHDAMYWYRQDPGQGLRLIYYSQIVNDFQKGDIAEGYSVSREKKESFPLTVTSAQKNPTAFYLCASSTTGGITYEQYFGPGTRLTVT.

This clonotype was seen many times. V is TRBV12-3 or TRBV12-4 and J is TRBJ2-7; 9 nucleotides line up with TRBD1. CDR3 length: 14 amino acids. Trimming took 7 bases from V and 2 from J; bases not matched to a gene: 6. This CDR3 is CASTAGQGPYEQYF. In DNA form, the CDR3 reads TGTGCCAGCACCGCGGGACAGGGTCCCTACGAGCAGTACTTC.

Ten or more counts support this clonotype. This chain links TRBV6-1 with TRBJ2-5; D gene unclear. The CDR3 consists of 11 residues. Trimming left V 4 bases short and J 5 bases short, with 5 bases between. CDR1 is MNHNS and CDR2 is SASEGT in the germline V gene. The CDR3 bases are TGTGCCAGCAGTGGGTTCGAGACCCAGTACTTC. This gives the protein CASSGFETQYF.

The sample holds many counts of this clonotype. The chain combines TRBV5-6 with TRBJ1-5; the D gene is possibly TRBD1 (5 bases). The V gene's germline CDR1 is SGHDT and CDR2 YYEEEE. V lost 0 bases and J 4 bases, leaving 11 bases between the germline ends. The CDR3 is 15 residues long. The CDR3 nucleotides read TGTGCCAGCAGCTTGGCGGGACTCTTGAATCAGCCCCAGCATTTT. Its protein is CASSLAGLLNQPQHF.

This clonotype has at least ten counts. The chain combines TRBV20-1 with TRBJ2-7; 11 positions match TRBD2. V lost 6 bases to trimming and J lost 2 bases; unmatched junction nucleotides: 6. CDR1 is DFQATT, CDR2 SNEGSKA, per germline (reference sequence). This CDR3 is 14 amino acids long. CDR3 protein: CSAPTSGAPYEQYF. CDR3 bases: TGCAGTGCACCGACTAGCGGGGCTCCCTACGAGCAGTACTTC.

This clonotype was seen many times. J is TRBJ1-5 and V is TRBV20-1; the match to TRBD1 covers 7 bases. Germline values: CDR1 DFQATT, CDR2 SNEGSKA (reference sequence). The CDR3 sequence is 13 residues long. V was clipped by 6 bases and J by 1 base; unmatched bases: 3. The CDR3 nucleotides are TGCAGTGCCGCGACAGGGAGCAATCAGCCCCAGCATTTT. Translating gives CSAATGSNQPQHF.

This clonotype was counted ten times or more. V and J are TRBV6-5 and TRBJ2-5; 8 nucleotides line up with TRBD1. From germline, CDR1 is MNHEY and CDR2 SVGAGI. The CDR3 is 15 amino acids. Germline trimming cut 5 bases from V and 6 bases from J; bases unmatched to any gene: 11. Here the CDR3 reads CASSTGAGGRKTQYF. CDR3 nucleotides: TGTGCCAGCAGTACCGGGGCAGGGGGCAGGAAGACCCAGTACTTC.

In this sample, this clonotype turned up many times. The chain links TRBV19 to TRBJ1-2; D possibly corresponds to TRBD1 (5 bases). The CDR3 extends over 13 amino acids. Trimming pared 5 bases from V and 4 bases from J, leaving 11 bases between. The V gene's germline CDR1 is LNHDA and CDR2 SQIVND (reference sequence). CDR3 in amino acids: CASSRDGRYGYTF. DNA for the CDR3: TGTGCCAGTAGTCGGGACGGCCGCTATGGCTACACCTTC.

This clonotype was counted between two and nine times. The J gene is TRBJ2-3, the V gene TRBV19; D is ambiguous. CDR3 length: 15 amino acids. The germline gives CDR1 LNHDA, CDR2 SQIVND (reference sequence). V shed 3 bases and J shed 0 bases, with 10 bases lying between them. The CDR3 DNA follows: TGTGCCAGTAGTATTTCGCTAATGAGCACAGATACGCAGTATTTT. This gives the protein CASSISLMSTDTQYF.

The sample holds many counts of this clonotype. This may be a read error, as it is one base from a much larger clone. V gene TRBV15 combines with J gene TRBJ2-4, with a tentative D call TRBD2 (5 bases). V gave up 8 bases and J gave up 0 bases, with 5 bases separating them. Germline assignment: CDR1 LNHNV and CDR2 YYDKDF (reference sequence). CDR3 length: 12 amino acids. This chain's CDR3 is CATGLAKNIQYF. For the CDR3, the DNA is TGTGCCACCGGACTAGCCAAAAACATTCAGTACTTC.

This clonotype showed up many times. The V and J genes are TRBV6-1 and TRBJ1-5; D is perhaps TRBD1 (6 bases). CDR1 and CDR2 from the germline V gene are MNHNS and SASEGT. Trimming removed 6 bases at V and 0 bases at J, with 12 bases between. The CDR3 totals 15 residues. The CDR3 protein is CASRDHRASNQPQHF. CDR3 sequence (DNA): TGTGCCAGCAGGGACCACAGGGCTAGCAATCAGCCCCAGCATTTT.

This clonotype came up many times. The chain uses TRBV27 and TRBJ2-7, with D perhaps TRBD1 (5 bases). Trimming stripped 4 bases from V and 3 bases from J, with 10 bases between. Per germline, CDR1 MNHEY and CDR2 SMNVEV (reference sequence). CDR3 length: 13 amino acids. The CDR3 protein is CASSSQGIYEQYF. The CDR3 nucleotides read TGTGCCAGCAGTTCGCAGGGTATCTACGAGCAGTACTTC.

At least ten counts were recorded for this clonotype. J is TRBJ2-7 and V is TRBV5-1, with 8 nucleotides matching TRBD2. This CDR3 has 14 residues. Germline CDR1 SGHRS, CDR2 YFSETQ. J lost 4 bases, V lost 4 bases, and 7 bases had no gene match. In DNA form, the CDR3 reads TGCGCCAGCAGCACCCTAGCGGGTTCTTACGAGCAGTACTTC. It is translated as CASSTLAGSYEQYF.

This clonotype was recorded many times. CDR3 sequence reads: CASSSPRSGRAADIQYF. CDR3 bases: TGTGCCAGCAGTTCCCCTAGGAGCGGGAGGGCCGCGGACATTCAGTACTTC. This chain uses TRBV28 with TRBJ2-4, with 10 positions matching TRBD2. The CDR3 has 17 amino acids. The germline gives CDR1 MDHEN, CDR2 SYDVKM. After removal of 4 bases from V and 8 bases from J, the junction contained 14 bases not matched to a gene.

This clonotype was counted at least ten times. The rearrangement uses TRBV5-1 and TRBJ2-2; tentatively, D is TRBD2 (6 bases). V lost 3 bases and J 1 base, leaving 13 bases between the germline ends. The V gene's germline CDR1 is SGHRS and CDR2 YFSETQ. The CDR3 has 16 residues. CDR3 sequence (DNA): TGCGCCAGCAGCTCTACTAGCTCGATGAACACCGGGGAGCTGTTTTTT. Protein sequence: CASSSTSSMNTGELFF.